These T cell receptor beta chains were read from a single sample in a study of CD8+ T cells in alopecia areata. This table comes from immunoSEQ multiplex PCR, and its TCRdb copy is limited to in-frame clones, with some not included. Of some 150,000 clones listed, 62% are singletons. Input material: CD8+ T cells sorted from blood. Receptors were obtained from a human donor in good health. CDR3s include the opening cysteine and the closing phenylalanine or tryptophan. D genes are given only for firm matches. Part of the rows lack a size; the others show once, few, many or a class for expanded clones.

TRBJ2-1	TRBV27	NA	NA	TGTGCCAGCAAGTTCGTGTGGGACAATGAGCAGTTCTTC	CASKFVWDNEQFF
TRBJ2-2	TRBV6-4	NA	NA	TGTGCCAGCAGTGACAGGGACACCGGGGAGCTGTTTTTT	CASSDRDTGELFF
TRBJ1-1	TRBV4-1	NA	NA	TGCGCCAGCAGCCAAGATCCCGGACAGGAAGCTTTCTTT	CASSQDPGQEAFF
TRBJ1-2	TRBV28	NA	TRBD1	TGTGCCAGCAGGCCGGGACAGGGTACGGCCTATGGCTACACCTTC	CASRPGQGTAYGYTF
TRBJ1-5	TRBV15	few	NA	TGTGCCACCAGCAGGGAGAGAGGTCCGCAGCCCCAGCATTTT	CATSRERGPQPQHF
TRBJ2-1	TRBV6-5	few	NA	TGTGCCAGCAGCCGTAGTGGCAATGAGCAGTTCTTC	CASSRSGNEQFF
TRBJ2-3	TRBV6-5	NA	TRBD1	TGTGCCAGCAGAGCCGGGACAGGGCCCACAGATACGCAGTATTTT	CASRAGTGPTDTQYF
TRBJ1-5	TRBV28	NA	NA	TGTGCCAGCAGTTTCCAGGGTAGCAATCAGCCCCAGCATTTT	CASSFQGSNQPQHF
TRBJ2-2	TRBV29-1	NA	TRBD1	TGCAGCGTTGCCGCCCTGGGACAGACGAACACCGGGGAGCTGTTTTTT	CSVAALGQTNTGELFF
TRBJ1-1	TRBV30	NA	NA	TGTGCCTTTAAGCTGGGAACAGGCCCACACACTGAAGCTTTCTTT	CAFKLGTGPHTEAFF
TRBJ2-1	TRBV19	few	NA	TGTGCCAGTAGTATTGTGTCAGGACTTTATAGGGCGGATGAGCAGTTCTTC	CASSIVSGLYRADEQFF
TRBJ2-3	TRBV5-1	NA	TRBD2	TGCGCCAGCGCACCGATCGGGCTAGCGGGGGATACGCAGTATTTT	CASAPIGLAGDTQYF
TRBJ2-5	TRBV5-4	NA	NA	TGTGCCAGCAGCTTTAGTCCCGACAGCCACCAAGAGACCCAGTACTTC	CASSFSPDSHQETQYF
TRBJ2-5	TRBV2	few	NA	TGTGCCGCCCGGGACAACTTTCAAGAGACCCAGTACTTC	CAARDNFQETQYF
TRBJ2-2	TRBV19	once	NA	TGTGCCAGTAGTATATCGGAGGGCGGGGAGCTGTTTTTT	CASSISEGGELFF
TRBJ1-2	TRBV27	NA	NA	TGTGCCAGCAGTATTTTTTTGGGGGGCTACACCTTC	CASSIFLGGYTF
TRBJ2-1	TRBV14	NA	NA	TGTGCCAGCAGCCAAGATCTTTACACCTACAATGAGCAGTTCTTC	CASSQDLYTYNEQFF
TRBJ2-7	TRBV13	NA	TRBD2	TGTGCCAGCAGCTTAGGCATCGGGACTAGCGGGAGAATGGGCGAGCAGTACTTC	CASSLGIGTSGRMGEQYF
TRBJ2-7	TRBV5-1	NA	NA	TGCGCCAGCAGCGGAGGGACAACCTACGAGCAGTACTTC	CASSGGTTYEQYF
TRBJ2-1	TRBV5-4	few	TRBD2	TGTGCCAGCAGCCCTAGCGGCAATGAGCAGTTCTTC	CASSPSGNEQFF
TRBJ1-1	TRBV30	once	NA	TGTGCCTGGAGGAAACGGGGGGCTAACACTGAAGCTTTCTTT	CAWRKRGANTEAFF
TRBJ2-7	TRBV29-1	few	TRBD1	TGCAGCGTTGGAGGACAGGGGGGGCCCTACGAGCAGTACTTC	CSVGGQGGPYEQYF
TRBJ2-1	TRBV30	NA	TRBD2	TGTGCCTGGAGTCGCCTAGCGGGAGCAGCGTACAATGAGCAGTTCTTC	CAWSRLAGAAYNEQFF
TRBJ2-7	TRBV4-1	NA	NA	TGCGCCAGCAGCCAAGGTGCGGGGATGGGCGGCGAGCAGTACTTC	CASSQGAGMGGEQYF
TRBJ2-7	TRBV29-1	NA	NA	TGCAGCGTTGAAGGGGTGGTCGGCTACTCCTACGAGCAGTACTTC	CSVEGVVGYSYEQYF
TRBJ2-1	TRBV27	NA	NA	TGTGCCAGCAGTTTAGGGACACAATCCTACAATGAGCAGTTCTTC	CASSLGTQSYNEQFF
TRBJ2-1	TRBV27	few	NA	TGTGCCAGCATGGTCTCGGCTAGCCGGGAGCAGTTCTTC	CASMVSASREQFF
TRBJ1-5	TRBV28	NA	TRBD1	TGTGCCAGCGTACAGGGGGCGCGCAATCAGCCCCAGCATTTT	CASVQGARNQPQHF
TRBJ2-7	TRBV11-2	NA	NA	TGTGCCAGCAGCCTGCGTCAGGGTACTAGCTACGAGCAGTACTTC	CASSLRQGTSYEQYF
TRBJ2-3	TRBV7-3	NA	NA	TGTGCCAGCAGCTCCGTAGGGGTGGATACGCAGTATTTT	CASSSVGVDTQYF
TRBJ2-7	TRBV2	NA	TRBD2	TGTGCCAGCAGTGGGGCTAGCGGGCCCTACGAGCAGTACTTC	CASSGASGPYEQYF
TRBJ1-2	TRBV29-1	few	NA	TGCAGCGTTGAAGATAGACGGGGCTACACCTTC	CSVEDRRGYTF
TRBJ2-7	TRBV27	NA	NA	TGTGCCAGCAGTTGGGCTGGGAGAGGCTACGAGCAGTACTTC	CASSWAGRGYEQYF
TRBJ2-1	TRBV6-1	NA	NA	TGTGCCAGCAGTGTGGCGTTTCCCTACAATGAGCAGTTCTTC	CASSVAFPYNEQFF
TRBJ2-3	TRBV9	NA	NA	TGTGCCAGCAGCCCTTGGGTAGCCCCGAGCACAGATACGCAGTATTTT	CASSPWVAPSTDTQYF
TRBJ2-7	TRBV27	few	NA	TGTGCCAGCAGTCCCAGTGGACCCTCCTACGAGCAGTACTTC	CASSPSGPSYEQYF
TRBJ2-3	TRBV9	NA	NA	TGTGCCAGCAGCGTAGGAGCTGGTAGCACAGATACGCAGTATTTT	CASSVGAGSTDTQYF
TRBJ2-1	TRBV7-6	NA	NA	TGTGCCAGCAGCTCGGGACTGAAGGTCTTC	CASSSGLKVF
TRBJ2-5	TRBV27	few	NA	TGTGCCAGCAGCCTACAAACCCAAGAGACCCAGTACTTC	CASSLQTQETQYF
TRBJ1-1	TRBV30	few	NA	TGTGCCTGGGGAATAACGAACACTGAAGCTTTCTTT	CAWGITNTEAFF
TRBJ2-7	TRBV7-8	NA	NA	TGTGCCAGCAGCTTAGGGGGAGCCCCATTCTACGAGCAGTACTTC	CASSLGGAPFYEQYF
TRBJ2-5	TRBV5-6	NA	TRBD1	TGTGCCAGCAGCTTGTTCAGACAGGGGTGGGAGACCCAGTACTTC	CASSLFRQGWETQYF
TRBJ2-1	TRBV7-9	NA	NA	TGTGCCAGCAGCTCCCCTCCAGGGGCGGACAATGAGCAGTTCTTC	CASSSPPGADNEQFF
TRBJ2-6	TRBV29-1	NA	NA	TGCAGCGTTGGGGGATATGGGGCCAACGTCCTGACTTTC	CSVGGYGANVLTF
TRBJ2-5	TRBV5-6	NA	NA	TGTGCCAGCAGCGTTGGTGAGACCCAGTACTTC	CASSVGETQYF